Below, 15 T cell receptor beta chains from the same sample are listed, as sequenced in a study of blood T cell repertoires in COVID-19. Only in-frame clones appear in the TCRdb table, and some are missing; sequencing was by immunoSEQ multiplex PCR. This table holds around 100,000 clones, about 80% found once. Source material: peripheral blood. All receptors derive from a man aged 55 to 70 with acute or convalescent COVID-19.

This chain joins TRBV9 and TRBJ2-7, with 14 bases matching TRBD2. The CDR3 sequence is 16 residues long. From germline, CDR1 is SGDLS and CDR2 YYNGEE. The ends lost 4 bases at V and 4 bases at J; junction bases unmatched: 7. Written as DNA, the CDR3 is TGTGCCAGCAGCCCAGCCGGGACTAGCGGGGGTTACGAGCAGTACTTC. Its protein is CASSPAGTSGGYEQYF.

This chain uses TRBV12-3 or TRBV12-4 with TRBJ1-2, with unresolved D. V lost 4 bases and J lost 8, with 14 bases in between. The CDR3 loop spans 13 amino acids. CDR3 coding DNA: TGTGCCAGCAGTTCAAGCACTTCGAGCGGCTACACCTTC. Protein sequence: CASSSSTSSGYTF.

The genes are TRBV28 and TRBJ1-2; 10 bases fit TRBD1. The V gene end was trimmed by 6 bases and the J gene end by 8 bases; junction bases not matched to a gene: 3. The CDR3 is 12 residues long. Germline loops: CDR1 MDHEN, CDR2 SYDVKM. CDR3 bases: TGTGCCAGCAGCCAGACAGGGGGCGGCTACACCTTC. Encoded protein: CASSQTGGGYTF.

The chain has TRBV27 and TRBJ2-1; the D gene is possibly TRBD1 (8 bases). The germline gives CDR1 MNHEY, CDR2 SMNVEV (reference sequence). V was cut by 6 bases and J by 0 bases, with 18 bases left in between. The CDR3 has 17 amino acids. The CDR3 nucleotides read TGTGCCAGCAGCACAGGGGGGGGCAGCTTCTCCTACAATGAGCAGTTCTTC. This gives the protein CASSTGGGSFSYNEQFF.

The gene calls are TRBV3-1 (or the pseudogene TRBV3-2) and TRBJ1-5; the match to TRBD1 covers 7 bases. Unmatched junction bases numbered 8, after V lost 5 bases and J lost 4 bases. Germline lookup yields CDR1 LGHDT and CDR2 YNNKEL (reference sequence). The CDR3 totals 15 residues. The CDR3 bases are TGTGCCAGCAGCGGGCCCGGGACAGAAAATCAGCCCCAGCATTTT. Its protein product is CASSGPGTENQPQHF.

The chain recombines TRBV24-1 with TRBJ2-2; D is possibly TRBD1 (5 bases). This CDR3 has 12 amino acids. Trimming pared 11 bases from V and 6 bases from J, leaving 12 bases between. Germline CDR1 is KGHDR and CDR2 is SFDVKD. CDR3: CAIQGNPGELFF. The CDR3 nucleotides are TGTGCCATCCAGGGTAACCCCGGGGAGCTGTTTTTT.

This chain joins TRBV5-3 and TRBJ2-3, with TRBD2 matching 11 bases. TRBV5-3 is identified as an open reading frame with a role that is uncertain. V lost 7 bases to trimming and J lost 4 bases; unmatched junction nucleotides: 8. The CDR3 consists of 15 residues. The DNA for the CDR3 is TGTGCCAGATGCGGGATAGCGGGAGGGGCAGATACGCAGTATTTT. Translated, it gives CARCGIAGGADTQYF.

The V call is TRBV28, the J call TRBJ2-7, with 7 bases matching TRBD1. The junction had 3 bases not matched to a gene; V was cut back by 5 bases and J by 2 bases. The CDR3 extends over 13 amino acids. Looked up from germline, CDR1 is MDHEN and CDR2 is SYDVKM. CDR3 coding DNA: TGTGCCAGCAGTGGGACAGCTACCTACGAGCAGTACTTC. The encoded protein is CASSGTATYEQYF. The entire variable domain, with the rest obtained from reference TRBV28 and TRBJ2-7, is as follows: DVKVTQSSRYLVKRTGEKVFLECVQDMDHENMFWYRQDPGLGLRLIYFSYDVKMKEKGDIPEGYSVSREKKERFSLILESASTNQTSMYLCASSGTATYEQYFGPGTRLTVT.

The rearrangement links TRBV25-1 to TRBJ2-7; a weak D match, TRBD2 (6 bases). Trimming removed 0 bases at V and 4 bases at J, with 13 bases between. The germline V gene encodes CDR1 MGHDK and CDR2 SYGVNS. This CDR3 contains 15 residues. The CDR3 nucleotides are TGTGCCAGCAGTGAATATACAGCGGGTGCTTACGAGCAGTACTTC. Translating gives CASSEYTAGAYEQYF.

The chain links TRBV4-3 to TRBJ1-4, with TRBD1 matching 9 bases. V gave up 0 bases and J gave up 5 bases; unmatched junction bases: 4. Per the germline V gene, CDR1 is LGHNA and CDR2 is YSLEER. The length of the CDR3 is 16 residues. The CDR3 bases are TGCGCCAGCAGCCAAGATATTGGACAGGGGAATGAAAAACTGTTTTTT. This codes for CASSQDIGQGNEKLFF.

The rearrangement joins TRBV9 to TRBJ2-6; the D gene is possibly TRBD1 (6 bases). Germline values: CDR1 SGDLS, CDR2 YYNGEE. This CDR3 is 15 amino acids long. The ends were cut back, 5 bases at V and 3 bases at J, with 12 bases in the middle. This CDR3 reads CASSRTGFGANVLTF. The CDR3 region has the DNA TGTGCCAGCAGTCGAACAGGGTTTGGGGCCAACGTCCTGACTTTC.

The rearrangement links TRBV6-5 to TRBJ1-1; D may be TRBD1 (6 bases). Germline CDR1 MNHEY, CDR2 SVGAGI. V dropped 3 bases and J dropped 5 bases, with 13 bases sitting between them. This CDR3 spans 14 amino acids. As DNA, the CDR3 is TGTGCCAGCAGTTATTCCCGAGGGGGAACTGAAGCTTTCTTT. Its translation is CASSYSRGGTEAFF.

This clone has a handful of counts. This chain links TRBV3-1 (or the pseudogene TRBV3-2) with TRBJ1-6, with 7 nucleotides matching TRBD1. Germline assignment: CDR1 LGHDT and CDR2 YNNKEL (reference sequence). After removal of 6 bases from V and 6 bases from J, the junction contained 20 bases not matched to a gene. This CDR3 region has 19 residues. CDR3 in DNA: TGTGCCAGCAGTCTTAAACTCCCGGGACCCAGGGGGTCTAATTCACCCCTCCACTTT. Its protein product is CASSLKLPGPRGSNSPLHF.

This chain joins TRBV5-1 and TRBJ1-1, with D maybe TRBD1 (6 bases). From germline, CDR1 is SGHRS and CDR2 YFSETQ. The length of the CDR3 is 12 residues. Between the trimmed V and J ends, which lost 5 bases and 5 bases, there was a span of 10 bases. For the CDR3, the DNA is TGCGCCAGCAGTGAGGGGGAGACTGAAGCTTTCTTT. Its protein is CASSEGETEAFF. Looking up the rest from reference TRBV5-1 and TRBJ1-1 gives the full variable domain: KAGVTQTPRYLIKTRGQQVTLSCSPISGHRSVSWYQQTPGQGLQFLFEYFSETQRNKGNFPGRFSGRQFSNSRSEMNVSTLELGDSALYLCASSEGETEAFFGQGTRLTVV.

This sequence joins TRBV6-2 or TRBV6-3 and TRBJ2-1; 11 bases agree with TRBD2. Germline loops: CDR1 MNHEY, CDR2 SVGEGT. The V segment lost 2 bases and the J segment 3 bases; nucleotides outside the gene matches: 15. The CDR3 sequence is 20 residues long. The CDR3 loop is CASSYPQGSGRALDYNEQFF. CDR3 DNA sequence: TGTGCCAGCAGTTACCCACAGGGTAGCGGGAGGGCCTTGGACTACAATGAGCAGTTCTTC.